These 27 T cell receptor beta chains came from one sample sequenced in a study of lymphopenia after photon versus proton radiotherapy. The method was immunoSEQ multiplex PCR; TCRdb's version includes in-frame clones alone and lacks a portion of them. The repertoire holds 150,000 to 200,000 clones, 70% to 90% seen once, with around 5.1% in the top ten. Source: peripheral blood, taken from a patient treated with photon-based radiotherapy. The receptors shown here come from a man between 45 and 60 years old with gastric cancer.

The chain carries TRBV5-1 and TRBJ1-4; 9 bases align to TRBD1. The J segment lost 8 bases and the V segment lost 4 bases, leaving 6 bases of the junction unmatched. The CDR3 has 14 residues. CDR1 and CDR2 (germline): SGHRS, YFSETQ. The DNA of the CDR3 is TGCGCCAGCAGCCTGGACAGGGGAGGCGAAAAACTGTTTTTT. Translating gives CASSLDRGGEKLFF.

This chain uses TRBV13 with TRBJ2-2; D is possibly TRBD1 (5 bases). The length of the CDR3 is 17 residues. Germline CDR1 reads PRHDT; CDR2 reads FYEKMQ (reference sequence). V was shortened by 5 bases and J by 5 bases, with 21 bases between the two germline ends. The CDR3: CASSPRHQGGTTGELFF. The CDR3 DNA follows: TGTGCCAGCAGCCCCAGACATCAGGGCGGCACGACCGGGGAGCTGTTTTTT.

This chain uses TRBV7-6 with TRBJ2-1; possible D gene TRBD2, 5 bases. CDR1 SGHVS and CDR2 FNYEAQ come from the germline V gene. Trimming took off 1 base at V and 6 bases at J, with 22 bases between the two ends. The CDR3 runs 18 residues. This chain's CDR3 is CASSLGRGRASRGNEQFF. CDR3 bases: TGTGCCAGCAGCTTAGGTCGGGGTAGGGCTAGCCGGGGCAATGAGCAGTTCTTC.

V is TRBV29-1 and J is TRBJ2-5; D remains ambiguous. From germline, CDR1 is SQVTM and CDR2 ANQGSEA. V lost 4 bases and J lost 1, with 4 bases in between. CDR3 length: 11 residues. CDR3 sequence reads: CSVGGQETQYF. The CDR3, as DNA: TGCAGCGTTGGAGGCCAAGAGACCCAGTACTTC.

The chain is built from TRBV6-4 and TRBJ2-2, with TRBD2 identical over 9 bases. Germline V gene sequence: CDR1 MRHNA, CDR2 SNTAGT. Trimming at V came to 9 bases and at J to 3 bases, leaving 2 bases not matched to a gene. There are 13 residues in the CDR3. The CDR3 spells CASSGSDTGELFF. The CDR3 DNA reads as TGTGCCAGTAGCGGGAGTGACACCGGGGAGCTGTTTTTT.

The chain links TRBV2 to TRBJ2-7; possible D gene TRBD1, 7 bases. The CDR3 contains 13 residues. V was clipped by 7 bases and J by 6 bases, with 16 bases between them. Germline CDR1 reads SNHLY; CDR2 reads FYNNEI. The CDR3 sequence is CASMGAGGGEQYF. DNA for the CDR3: TGTGCCAGCATGGGGGCAGGGGGAGGCGAGCAGTACTTC.

This rearrangement joins TRBV9 to TRBJ1-3; D gene ambiguous. This CDR3 comprises 16 residues. The V end was cut by 0 bases, the J end by 0 bases, with 10 bases between. CDR1 is SGDLS and CDR2 is YYNGEE in the germline V gene. The CDR3 DNA follows: TGTGCCAGCAGCGTAGCTCCTATAACCTCTGGAAACACCATATATTTT. Translation: CASSVAPITSGNTIYF.

This clone was detected once. J is TRBJ2-1 and V is TRBV29-1, with unresolved D. The germline V gene has CDR1 SQVTM and CDR2 ANQGSEA. The CDR3 runs 11 residues. Trimming took 6 bases from V and 8 from J, leaving 11 bases between them. CDR3 region: CSVRAIHEQFF. In nucleotides, the CDR3 is TGCAGCGTCCGGGCCATCCATGAGCAGTTCTTC.

With regard to this clone: Mismatch with germline at one junction end may stem from a read error. The chain recombines TRBV2 with TRBJ1-5; a weak D match, TRBD1 (5 bases). This CDR3 is 11 amino acids long. Germline V gene sequence: CDR1 SNHLY, CDR2 FYNNEI. The CDR3 nucleotides read TGCGCTCTTGGGGGAGGTCAGCCCCAGCATTTT. Its protein product is CALGGGQPQHF.

V is TRBV5-1 and J is TRBJ2-1; D is unresolved. The V end was cut by 0 bases, the J end by 0 bases, with 13 bases between. Germline loops: CDR1 SGHRS, CDR2 YFSETQ. The CDR3 is 17 amino acids. This CDR3 is CASSLGGGFSSYNEQFF. In DNA form, the CDR3 reads TGCGCCAGCAGCTTGGGAGGCGGATTTAGCTCCTACAATGAGCAGTTCTTC.

The chain is built from TRBV4-1 and TRBJ1-5; the D is unclear. CDR3 length: 15 amino acids. The V end was cut by 0 bases, the J end by 3 bases, with 9 bases between. Germline CDR1 reads MGHRA; CDR2 reads YSYEKL. In DNA form, the CDR3 reads TGCGCCAGCAGCCAAGATCGGCAGCACAATCAGCCCCAGCATTTT. It translates to CASSQDRQHNQPQHF.

The chain is built from TRBV10-1 and TRBJ2-7; 8 positions match TRBD2. The CDR3 runs 15 residues. Germline-derived CDR1 and CDR2 are WNHNN and SYGVQD (reference sequence). V was pared by 2 bases and J by 7 bases, with 10 bases of the junction left unmatched. The CDR3 DNA follows: TGCGCCAGCAGTGAGGAGCGGGAGTTTAGGGAGGAGCAGTACTTC. Residues: CASSEEREFREEQYF.

The CDR3, as DNA: TGTGCCAGCTCACTGGGACTAGCGGGAGCTCTAGATACGCAGTATTTT. Translation: CASSLGLAGALDTQYF. This chain joins TRBV18 and TRBJ2-3; 14 bases agree with TRBD2. The CDR3 covers 16 residues. The junction had 5 bases not matched to a gene; V was cut back by 4 bases and J by 5 bases. Germline V gene data show CDR1 as KGHSH and CDR2 as LQKENI.

V usage is TRBV18 and J usage is TRBJ1-5, with D uncertain. CDR1 is KGHSH, CDR2 LQKENI, per germline. This CDR3 has 17 amino acids. V gave up 4 bases and J gave up 2 bases, with 18 bases separating them. The CDR3 protein is CASSLDGPMYGNQPQHF. CDR3 nucleotides: TGTGCCAGCTCACTGGACGGTCCAATGTATGGCAATCAGCCCCAGCATTTT.

The DNA for the CDR3 is TGTGCCAGCAGTACCCGACTAGCGAAAGCCATCTACGAGCAGTACTTC. It translates to CASSTRLAKAIYEQYF. The chain is built from TRBV28 and TRBJ2-7; TRBD2 matches at 8 bases. The CDR3 has 16 amino acids. V lost 5 bases to trimming and J lost 3 bases; unmatched junction nucleotides: 12. CDR1 MDHEN and CDR2 SYDVKM come from the germline V gene.

The gene calls are TRBV19 and TRBJ2-3, with TRBD2 as a possible D gene (6 bases). This CDR3 is 15 amino acids long. The V end was cut by 1 base, the J end by 7 bases, with 15 bases between. Germline V gives CDR1 LNHDA, CDR2 SQIVND (reference sequence). The CDR3 sequence is CASSIVAGMAHTQYF. CDR3 sequence (DNA): TGTGCCAGTAGTATAGTTGCGGGGATGGCCCATACGCAGTATTTT.

This clone is a singleton in its sample. The chain has TRBV6-1 and TRBJ1-2; 11 nucleotides agree with TRBD1. Trimming took 7 bases from V and 0 from J; bases not matched to a gene: 1. The germline gives CDR1 MNHNS, CDR2 SASEGT. This CDR3 contains 14 residues. CDR3 bases: TGTGCCAGCATGGGACAGGGGGCTAACTATGGCTACACCTTC. Protein sequence: CASMGQGANYGYTF.

This clone has more than one count but fewer than ten. The CDR3 protein is CASSSYYEQYF. The CDR3 DNA is TGTGCCAGCAGCTCCTACTACGAGCAGTACTTC. The chain uses TRBV7-8 and TRBJ2-7; D unresolved. Per germline, CDR1 SGHVS and CDR2 FQNEAQ. V shed 4 bases and J shed 3 bases, with 4 bases lying between them. This CDR3 is 11 amino acids long.

The rearrangement uses TRBV7-2 and TRBJ2-1; D might be TRBD2 (5 bases). V dropped 4 bases and J dropped 10 bases, with 8 bases sitting between them. There are 11 residues in the CDR3. Germline V gene data show CDR1 as SGHTA and CDR2 as FQGNSA. The chain's CDR3 is CASSSQREQFF. DNA for the CDR3: TGTGCCAGCAGCTCTCAGCGGGAGCAGTTCTTC. The variable domain in full, with the rest retrieved from reference TRBV7-2 and TRBJ2-1, is GAGVSQSPSNKVTEKGKDVELRCDPISGHTALYWYRQSLGQGLEFLIYFQGNSAPDKSGLPSDRFSAERTGGSVSTLTIQRTQQEDSAVYLCASSSQREQFFGPGTRLTVL.

The gene calls are TRBV27 and TRBJ2-3; possibly TRBD2 for D (5 bases). Trimming stripped 6 bases from V and 0 bases from J, with 19 bases between. Germline V gene sequence: CDR1 MNHEY, CDR2 SMNVEV (reference sequence). This CDR3 is built from 17 residues. The CDR3 loop reads CASSFLRSASSTDTQYF. CDR3 bases: TGTGCCAGCAGCTTCCTCCGTAGCGCTTCTAGCACAGATACGCAGTATTTT.

Details on this clone: Other DNA sequences within the sample encode an identical CDR3. V usage is TRBV5-6 and J usage is TRBJ1-1, with D possibly being TRBD1 (5 bases). V lost 0 bases, J lost 4 bases, and 10 bases lay in between. This CDR3 comprises 14 residues. Germline CDR1 reads SGHDT; CDR2 reads YYEEEE. Here the CDR3 reads CASSLVAGGTEAFF. CDR3 DNA: TGTGCCAGCAGCTTGGTAGCGGGGGGCACTGAAGCTTTCTTT. Filled out from reference TRBV5-6 and TRBJ1-1, the complete variable domain reads DAGVTQSPTHLIKTRGQQVTLRCSPKSGHDTVSWYQQALGQGPQFIFQYYEEEERQRGNFPDRFSGHQFPNYSSELNVNALLLGDSALYLCASSLVAGGTEAFFGQGTRLTVV.

Points on this clone: A much bigger clone sits one base away, suggesting this may be a read error. CDR3 DNA sequence: TGTGCCAGCAGTCCGACAGGGGTCTATGGCTACACCTTC. It is translated as CASSPTGVYGYTF. The J gene is TRBJ1-2, the V gene TRBV28; 8 bases agree with TRBD1. The CDR3 has 13 amino acids. Losses at the gene ends were 5 bases for V and 4 bases for J; bases not matched to a gene: 3. Germline V gene sequence: CDR1 MDHEN, CDR2 SYDVKM.

This chain joins TRBV7-9 and TRBJ2-7; 15 bases align to TRBD2. The CDR3 is 18 residues long. Germline values: CDR1 SEHNR, CDR2 FQNEAQ (reference sequence). With V trimmed by 1 base and J by 6 bases, 10 bases remained unmatched. The CDR3 loop is CASSLGVGTSGRRSEQYF. The DNA for the CDR3 is TGTGCCAGCAGCTTAGGAGTAGGGACTAGCGGGAGGCGTAGCGAGCAGTACTTC.

The chain links TRBV15 to TRBJ1-1; 8 bases align to TRBD1. Looked up from germline, CDR1 is LNHNV and CDR2 is YYDKDF (reference sequence). CDR3 length: 15 amino acids. Germline trimming cut 0 bases from V and 7 bases from J; bases unmatched to any gene: 7. The CDR3 nucleotides are TGTGCCACCAGCAGAGAGTCCCGGGACAGGCTTGAAGCTTTCTTT. Its protein is CATSRESRDRLEAFF.

The chain joins TRBV5-1 to TRBJ2-1, with TRBD2 matching 8 bases. Per the germline V gene, CDR1 is SGHRS and CDR2 is YFSETQ. This CDR3 is 14 amino acids long. V was pared by 0 bases and J by 7 bases, with 3 bases of the junction left unmatched. CDR3 residues: CASSLVAGGNEQFF. The CDR3 DNA is TGCGCCAGCAGCTTGGTGGCGGGAGGAAATGAGCAGTTCTTC.

The chain employs TRBV5-1 and TRBJ1-1, with D unclear. Germline V gene sequence: CDR1 SGHRS, CDR2 YFSETQ. The CDR3 covers 20 residues. The V and J ends lost 4 bases and 5 bases respectively, with 33 bases between them. The CDR3 region has the DNA TGCGCCAGCAGCCTGAACCCGGACGGTTCCTCTGGGTCCGGACGGACTGAAGCTTTCTTT. Translated, it gives CASSLNPDGSSGSGRTEAFF.

V gene TRBV13 combines with J gene TRBJ2-5, with 12 bases matching TRBD2. The germline V gene encodes CDR1 PRHDT and CDR2 FYEKMQ (reference sequence). The CDR3 totals 16 residues. J lost 4 bases, V lost 4 bases, and 7 bases had no gene match. The chain's CDR3 is CASSSGLAGQLETQYF. CDR3 sequence (DNA): TGTGCCAGCAGCTCCGGACTAGCGGGACAGTTAGAGACCCAGTACTTC.